The source of this T cell receptor (beta chain) is a study of CD8 T cells in ankylosing spondylitis. Germline V CDR1 and CDR2: SQVTM, ANQGSEA. The CDR3 length is 14 residues. Trimming removed 7 bases from V and 4 bases from J; junction bases left unmatched: 12. Quantitative 5'-RACE with molecular barcodes produced the TCR beta libraries. TCRdb reprocessed the 5' RACE reads via MiXCR and lists one record per CDR3 protein. The table includes a few hundred thousand distinct CDR3 sequences, around 20% detected once. The table lists this clonotype with a few counts. The chain is built from TRBV29-1 and TRBJ1-2; TRBD1 matches at 7 bases. The sequencing input was blood, either unsorted or a sorted T cell fraction (not recorded which). The receptor's source is a male donor with ankylosing spondylitis or in good health (not recorded which). The CDR3 region has the DNA TGCAGCGGGGATACCGGGACAGAACGCTATGGCTACACCTTC. This codes for CSGDTGTERYGYTF. The variable domain in full, with the rest retrieved from reference TRBV29-1 and TRBJ1-2, is SAVISQKPSRDICQRGTSLTIQCQVDSQVTMMFWYRQQPGQSLTLIATANQGSEATYESGFVIDKFPISRPNLTFSTLTVSNMSPEDSSIYLCSGDTGTERYGYTFGSGTRLTVV.